These 30 T cell receptor beta chains were all obtained from the same sample, sequenced in a study of shared clonotypes between healthy human individuals. The assay was immunoSEQ multiplex PCR, and TCRdb's table has in-frame clones only and misses some. The sample carries some 2.1 million clones, roughly 95% recorded once. The sequenced material came from naive CD4+ T cells sorted from blood. Subset meaning: CD45RA+ positively selected. These receptor sequences come from a man aged 18-30 years in good health.

The rearrangement uses TRBV30 and TRBJ2-7, with 8 bases fitting TRBD2. This CDR3 contains 14 residues. With V trimmed by 4 bases and J by 0 bases, 5 bases remained unmatched. CDR1 and CDR2 from the germline V gene are GTSNPN and SVGIG (reference sequence). The CDR3, as DNA: TGTGCCTGGAATCGGGGGGGGAGCTCCTACGAGCAGTACTTC. Residues: CAWNRGGSSYEQYF.

CDR3 in amino acids: CASSRGRAFGVVTEAFF. The DNA of the CDR3 is TGTGCCAGCAGCCGCGGACGGGCTTTTGGGGTTGTCACTGAAGCTTTCTTT. This sequence joins TRBV28 and TRBJ1-1, with D uncertain. This CDR3 is 17 amino acids long. Germline V lookup: CDR1 MDHEN, CDR2 SYDVKM. The V and J ends lost 6 bases and 4 bases respectively, with 24 bases between them.

The chain joins TRBV7-3 to TRBJ2-2, with TRBD1 matching over 8 bases. V was pared by 5 bases and J by 4 bases, with 6 bases of the junction left unmatched. Germline V gene data show CDR1 as SGHTA and CDR2 as FQGTGA. CDR3 size: 15 residues. The CDR3 is CASSPLRGPTGELFF. CDR3 sequence (DNA): TGTGCCAGCAGCCCACTCAGGGGGCCCACCGGGGAGCTGTTTTTT.

For this clone: The junction differs from germline at one of its ends, possibly a read error. The rearrangement uses TRBV19 and TRBJ2-1; D not resolved. The CDR3 contains 11 residues. CDR1 and CDR2 from the germline V gene are LNHDA and SQIVND (reference sequence). The CDR3, as DNA: TGTGCCAGTAGTATTGTTTCCGTGATGGTCTTC. It codes for CASSIVSVMVF.

The chain carries TRBV19 and TRBJ1-1, with no clear D. CDR3 length: 11 residues. The germline gives CDR1 LNHDA, CDR2 SQIVND (reference sequence). The V and J ends lost 8 bases and 6 bases respectively, with 10 bases between them. CDR3 region: CASLEWSEAFF. CDR3 in DNA: TGTGCCAGTCTCGAATGGTCTGAAGCTTTCTTT.

V is TRBV5-1 and J is TRBJ1-5, with D tentatively TRBD1 (5 bases). V lost 3 bases and J lost 6, with 13 bases in between. CDR1 is SGHRS and CDR2 is YFSETQ in the germline V gene. The CDR3 is made up of 14 amino acids. This chain's CDR3 is CASSSGGGGQPQHF. The CDR3 DNA sequence: TGCGCCAGCAGCTCCGGGGGAGGTGGTCAGCCCCAGCATTTT.

The chain links TRBV7-3 to TRBJ2-7, with TRBD2 identical over 8 bases. CDR3 size: 13 residues. CDR1 and CDR2 from the germline V gene are SGHTA and FQGTGA. The V gene end was trimmed by 9 bases and the J gene end by 5 bases; junction bases not matched to a gene: 9. CDR3 in DNA: TGTGCCAGTGGCGGGGGGCCAAGGGACGAGCAGTACTTC. Translating it yields CASGGGPRDEQYF.

J is TRBJ1-5 and V is TRBV7-9; D gene unclear. This CDR3 region has 12 residues. Germline loops: CDR1 SEHNR, CDR2 FQNEAQ (reference sequence). Between the trimmed V and J ends, which lost 7 bases and 4 bases, there was a span of 8 bases. The CDR3 DNA reads as TGTGCCAGCACCGATGGTAATCAGCCCCAGCATTTT. It yields the protein CASTDGNQPQHF.

The gene calls are TRBV27 and TRBJ1-4, with no clear D. Germline CDR1 reads MNHEY; CDR2 reads SMNVEV (reference sequence). The CDR3 is made up of 15 amino acids. The V and J ends lost 6 bases and 8 bases respectively, with 19 bases between them. Here the CDR3 reads CASRTREKIGEKLFF. CDR3 nucleotide sequence: TGTGCCAGCAGAACCCGAGAGAAGATTGGAGAAAAACTGTTTTTT.

The gene calls are TRBV7-9 and TRBJ2-3; TRBD1 matches at 12 bases. Trimming cost V 5 bases and J 5 bases; bases outside gene matches: 5. CDR1 and CDR2 (germline): SEHNR, FQNEAQ (reference sequence). The CDR3 runs 15 residues. The CDR3 region is CASSPGTGGQDTQYF. The DNA of the CDR3 is TGTGCCAGCAGCCCAGGGACAGGGGGCCAAGATACGCAGTATTTT.

This sequence joins TRBV29-1 and TRBJ2-7, with 10 bases aligning to TRBD1. The CDR3 spans 13 residues. The J segment lost 3 bases and the V segment lost 4 bases, leaving 3 bases of the junction unmatched. Germline values: CDR1 SQVTM, CDR2 ANQGSEA. Written as DNA, the CDR3 is TGCAGCGTTGCGGGACAGGGGTACTACGAGCAGTACTTC. Translating it yields CSVAGQGYYEQYF.

The chain links TRBV18 to TRBJ1-5, with 9 nucleotides matching TRBD1. CDR1 and CDR2 from the germline V gene are KGHSH and LQKENI. J lost 1 base, V lost 5 bases, and 6 bases had no gene match. CDR3 size: 16 residues. CDR3 in DNA: TGTGCCAGCTCAGCACAGGGGGCTGGGAGCAATCAGCCCCAGCATTTT. This codes for CASSAQGAGSNQPQHF.

The chain recombines TRBV10-3 with TRBJ1-2, with D hard to call. Germline V gene lookup returns CDR1 ENHRY and CDR2 SYGVKD. This CDR3 comprises 13 residues. Trimming took 4 bases from V and 10 from J, leaving 16 bases between them. The CDR3, as DNA: TGTGCCATCAGTGGAGACGAGACCGGAAACTACACCTTC. It is translated as CAISGDETGNYTF.

The gene calls are TRBV19 and TRBJ1-2; D is uncertain. Trimming pared 1 base from V and 1 base from J, leaving 7 bases between. Germline V lookup: CDR1 LNHDA, CDR2 SQIVND (reference sequence). The CDR3 is 14 residues long. This CDR3 reads CASSIVRGNYGYTF. CDR3 nucleotides: TGTGCCAGTAGTATAGTACGCGGTAACTATGGCTACACCTTC.

The rearrangement links TRBV27 to TRBJ1-6; TRBD1 agrees at 8 bases. J was trimmed by 6 bases and V by 6 bases; bases with no gene match: 7. The CDR3 loop spans 15 amino acids. From germline, CDR1 is MNHEY and CDR2 SMNVEV (reference sequence). For the CDR3, the DNA is TGTGCCAGCAGCCGATCAGGGGGCCTTAATTCACCCCTCCACTTT. Amino acids: CASSRSGGLNSPLHF.

This chain connects TRBV11-2 to TRBJ2-3; D perhaps matches TRBD2 (6 bases). Germline CDR1 is SGHAT and CDR2 is FQNNGV. The CDR3 is 13 amino acids. V was cut by 4 bases and J by 3 bases, with 8 bases left in between. CDR3 sequence reads: CASSWTITDTQYF. Written as DNA, the CDR3 is TGTGCCAGCAGCTGGACTATTACAGATACGCAGTATTTT.

The rearrangement uses TRBV7-9 and TRBJ2-5, with D maybe TRBD1 (6 bases). V gave up 0 bases and J gave up 1 base, with 12 bases separating them. Germline V gene data show CDR1 as SEHNR and CDR2 as FQNEAQ (reference sequence). The CDR3 extends over 16 amino acids. The CDR3 DNA follows: TGTGCCAGCAGCTTAGCCCGGACAGCACGCCAAGAGACCCAGTACTTC. The encoded protein is CASSLARTARQETQYF. Full variable domain (remainder filled in from reference TRBV7-9 and TRBJ2-5): DTGVSQNPRHKITKRGQNVTFRCDPISEHNRLYWYRQTLGQGPEFLTYFQNEAQLEKSRLLSDRFSAERPKGSFSTLEIQRTEQGDSAMYLCASSLARTARQETQYFGPGTRLLVL.

This chain uses TRBV10-3 with TRBJ2-3, with TRBD2 matching over 10 bases. Germline CDR1 reads ENHRY; CDR2 reads SYGVKD. The CDR3 loop spans 16 amino acids. Trimming removed 5 bases from V and 4 bases from J; junction bases left unmatched: 9. DNA for the CDR3: TGTGCCATCAGTTCAAAGAGCGGGGGGGCTTCAGATACGCAGTATTTT. Protein sequence: CAISSKSGGASDTQYF.

V and J are TRBV5-1 and TRBJ2-7; D uncertain. V lost 1 base to trimming and J lost 4 bases, with 9 bases between them. The V gene's germline CDR1 is SGHRS and CDR2 YFSETQ. This CDR3 comprises 13 residues. CDR3 sequence reads: CASSLTVDYEQYF. CDR3 coding DNA: TGCGCCAGCAGCTTGACAGTAGATTACGAGCAGTACTTC.

The chain recombines TRBV2 with TRBJ1-4; 11 bases match TRBD1. The CDR3 runs 13 residues. V gave up 8 bases and J gave up 8 bases; unmatched junction bases: 4. Germline V gene sequence: CDR1 SNHLY, CDR2 FYNNEI. The CDR3 loop is CASLRTGGEKLFF. The CDR3 DNA reads as TGTGCCAGCTTAAGGACAGGGGGCGAAAAACTGTTTTTT.

In regard to this clone: Its ends do not fully match the called genes, so a read error is possible. Additional DNA sequences in this sample encode the identical CDR3. The chain joins TRBV5-1 to TRBJ2-5; 7 nucleotides line up with TRBD2. Germline V gene lookup returns CDR1 SGHRS and CDR2 YFSETQ. The CDR3 has 13 residues. The CDR3, as DNA: TGCGCCAGCAGCCGGGGGGACCAGGAGACCCAGTACTTC. This encodes CASSRGDQETQYF.

The J gene is TRBJ2-1, the V gene TRBV6-5, with TRBD2 as a possible D gene (5 bases). The germline V gene has CDR1 MNHEY and CDR2 SVGAGI. Trimming took 6 bases from V and 4 from J, leaving 16 bases between them. The CDR3 consists of 15 residues. The chain's CDR3 is CASSPDLTTYNEQFF. DNA of the CDR3: TGTGCCAGCAGCCCGGACTTAACAACATACAATGAGCAGTTCTTC.

The V call is TRBV19, the J call TRBJ1-5; TRBD1 might be the D (5 bases). This CDR3 is 15 amino acids long. The germline gives CDR1 LNHDA, CDR2 SQIVND (reference sequence). Trimming left V 1 base short and J 1 base short, with 8 bases between. CDR3 in DNA: TGTGCCAGTAGTATAGCCAGGGAGAGCAATCAGCCCCAGCATTTT. Its translation is CASSIARESNQPQHF.

With regard to this clone: Other DNA sequences of this sample code for an identical CDR3. The chain is built from TRBV29-1 and TRBJ2-7; no clear D. The germline V and J ends were trimmed by 2 bases and 3 bases, with 5 bases remaining between them. From germline, CDR1 is SQVTM and CDR2 ANQGSEA. This CDR3 is built from 11 residues. The CDR3 DNA reads as TGCAGCGTTGAAAACAGCTACGAGCAGTACTTC. Residues: CSVENSYEQYF.

The chain carries TRBV27 and TRBJ2-4, with 13 bases lining up with TRBD2. The germline CDR1 and CDR2 sequences are MNHEY and SMNVEV (reference sequence). The CDR3 runs 18 residues. With 2 bases clipped from V and 4 bases from J, the junction kept 8 bases outside the gene matches. The DNA for the CDR3 is TGTGCCAGCAGTTTAGAAAGGACTAGCGGGAGATCTAAAAACATTCAGTACTTC. Residues: CASSLERTSGRSKNIQYF.

Remarks on this clone: Other DNA sequences within the sample encode an identical CDR3. V usage is TRBV29-1 and J usage is TRBJ1-2, with a possible D match to TRBD1 (6 bases). Germline assignment: CDR1 SQVTM and CDR2 ANQGSEA. V was clipped by 4 bases and J by 0 bases, with 9 bases between them. The CDR3 covers 13 residues. In DNA form, the CDR3 reads TGCAGCGTTGTAGGGGGGACTAACTATGGCTACACCTTC. Its translation: CSVVGGTNYGYTF.

This clone showed up just once. The chain carries TRBV15 and TRBJ2-5, with 8 bases aligning to TRBD1. Germline CDR1 is LNHNV and CDR2 is YYDKDF (reference sequence). V was clipped by 4 bases and J by 2 bases; unmatched bases: 3. This CDR3 has 14 amino acids. CDR3 in amino acids: CATSTGTGQETQYF. CDR3 bases: TGTGCCACCAGCACCGGGACAGGACAAGAGACCCAGTACTTC. Combining the CDR3 with reference TRBV15 and TRBJ2-5 gives the whole variable domain DAMVIQNPRYQVTQFGKPVTLSCSQTLNHNVMYWYQQKSSQAPKLLFHYYDKDFNNEADTPDNFQSRRPNTSFCFLDIRSPGLGDTAMYLCATSTGTGQETQYFGPGTRLLVL.

Comments on this clone: Other DNA sequences from this sample encode an identical CDR3 as well. The rearrangement uses TRBV7-9 and TRBJ2-5; the D is unclear. This CDR3 spans 12 amino acids. Trimming stripped 1 base from V and 5 bases from J, with 5 bases between. CDR1 and CDR2 (germline): SEHNR, FQNEAQ (reference sequence). The CDR3: CASSLVRETQYF. CDR3 nucleotides: TGTGCCAGCAGCTTAGTTAGGGAGACCCAGTACTTC.

V usage is TRBV30 and J usage is TRBJ1-3; possible D gene TRBD1, 5 bases. CDR1 and CDR2 (germline): GTSNPN, SVGIG (reference sequence). This CDR3 spans 16 amino acids. V was clipped by 2 bases and J by 0 bases, with 14 bases between them. In nucleotides, the CDR3 is TGTGCCTGGAGTACCCGGGGCTCTTACTCTGGAAACACCATATATTTT. This encodes CAWSTRGSYSGNTIYF.

The CDR3 sequence: CASGSGVGQPQHF. CDR3 sequence (DNA): TGTGCCAGCGGCTCGGGGGTGGGACAGCCCCAGCATTTT. This sequence joins TRBV7-2 and TRBJ1-5; a possible D gene is TRBD1 (5 bases). Germline V gives CDR1 SGHTA, CDR2 FQGNSA. V dropped 8 bases and J dropped 7 bases, with 15 bases sitting between them. There are 13 residues in the CDR3.